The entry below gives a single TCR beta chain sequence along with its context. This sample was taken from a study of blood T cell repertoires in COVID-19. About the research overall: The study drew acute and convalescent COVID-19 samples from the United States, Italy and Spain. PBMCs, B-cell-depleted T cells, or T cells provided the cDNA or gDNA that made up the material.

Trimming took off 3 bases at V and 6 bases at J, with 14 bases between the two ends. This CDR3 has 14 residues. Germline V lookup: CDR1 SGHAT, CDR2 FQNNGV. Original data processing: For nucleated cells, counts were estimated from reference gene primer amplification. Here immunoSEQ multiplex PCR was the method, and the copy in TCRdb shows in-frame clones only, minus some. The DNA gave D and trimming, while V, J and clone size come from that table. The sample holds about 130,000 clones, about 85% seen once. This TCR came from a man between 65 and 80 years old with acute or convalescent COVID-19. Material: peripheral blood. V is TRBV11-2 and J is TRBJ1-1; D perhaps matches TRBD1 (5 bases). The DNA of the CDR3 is TGTGCCAGCAGCTTCGCGACAGTAAGGGCTGAAGCTTTCTTT. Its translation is CASSFATVRAEAFF.